This entry features one T cell receptor beta chain sequence. Assay: immunoSEQ multiplex PCR; the TCRdb copy retains only in-frame clones and omits some. The sample lists some 30,000 clones; roughly nine tenths were seen once. The germline V and J ends were trimmed by 8 bases and 7 bases, with 14 bases remaining between them. Germline-derived CDR1 and CDR2 are SGHTA and FQGTGA. The CDR3 is made up of 12 amino acids. These data come from a study of blood T cell repertoires in COVID-19. Across the study: Sites across the United States, Italy and Spain contributed samples from acute and convalescent COVID-19. T cells, B-cell-depleted T cells, or PBMCs supplied cDNA or gDNA.

V usage is TRBV7-3 and J usage is TRBJ2-5, with unresolved D. Specimen: peripheral blood. The source of this sequence is a man aged 65-85 years with active or convalescent COVID-19. The CDR3 coding sequence is TGTGCCAGCGCCCTGGAGTTTGGGACCCAGTACTTC. It encodes CASALEFGTQYF.